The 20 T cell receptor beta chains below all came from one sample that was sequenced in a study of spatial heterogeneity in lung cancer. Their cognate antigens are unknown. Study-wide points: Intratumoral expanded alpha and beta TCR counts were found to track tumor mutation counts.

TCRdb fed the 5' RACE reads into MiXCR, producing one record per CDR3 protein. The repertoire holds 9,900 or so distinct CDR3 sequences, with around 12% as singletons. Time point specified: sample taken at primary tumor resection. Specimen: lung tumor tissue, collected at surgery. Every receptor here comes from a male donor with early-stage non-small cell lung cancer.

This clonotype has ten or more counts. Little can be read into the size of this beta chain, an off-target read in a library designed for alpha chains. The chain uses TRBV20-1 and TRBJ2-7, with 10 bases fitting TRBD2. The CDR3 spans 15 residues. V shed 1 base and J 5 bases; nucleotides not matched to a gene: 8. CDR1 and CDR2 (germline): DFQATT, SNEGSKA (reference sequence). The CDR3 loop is CSARGPTSGLHEQYF. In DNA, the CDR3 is TGCAGTGCTAGAGGTCCGACTAGCGGGCTCCACGAGCAGTACTTC.

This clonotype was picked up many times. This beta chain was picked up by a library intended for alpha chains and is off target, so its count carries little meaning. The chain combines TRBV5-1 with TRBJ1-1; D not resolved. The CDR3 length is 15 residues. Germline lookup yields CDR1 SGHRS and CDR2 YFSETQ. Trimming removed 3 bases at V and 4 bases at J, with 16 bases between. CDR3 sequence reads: CASSYVSGVGTEAFF. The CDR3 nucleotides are TGCGCCAGCAGCTACGTATCCGGGGTCGGCACTGAAGCTTTCTTT.

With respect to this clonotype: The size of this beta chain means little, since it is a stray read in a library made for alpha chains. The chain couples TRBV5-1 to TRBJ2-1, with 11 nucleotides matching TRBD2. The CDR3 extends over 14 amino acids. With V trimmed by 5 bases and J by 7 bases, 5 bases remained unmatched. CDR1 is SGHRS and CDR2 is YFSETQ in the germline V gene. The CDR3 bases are TGCGCCAGCAGAGATAGACTAGCGGGAAATGAGCAGTTCTTC. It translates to CASRDRLAGNEQFF.

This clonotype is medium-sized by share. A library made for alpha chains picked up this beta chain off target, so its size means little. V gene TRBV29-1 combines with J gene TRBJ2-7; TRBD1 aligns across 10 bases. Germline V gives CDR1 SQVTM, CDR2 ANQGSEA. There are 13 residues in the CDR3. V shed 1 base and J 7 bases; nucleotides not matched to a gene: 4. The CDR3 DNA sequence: TGCAGCGTTGAAGGACAGGGGGCGCGGGAGCAGTACTTC. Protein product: CSVEGQGAREQYF.

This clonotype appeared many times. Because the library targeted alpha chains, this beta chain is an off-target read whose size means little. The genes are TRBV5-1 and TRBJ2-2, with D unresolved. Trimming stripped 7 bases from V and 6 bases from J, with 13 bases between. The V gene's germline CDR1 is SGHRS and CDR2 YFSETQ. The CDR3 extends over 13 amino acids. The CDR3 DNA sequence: TGCGCCAGCGGATTAAACCCGTCCGGGGAGCTGTTTTTT. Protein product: CASGLNPSGELFF.

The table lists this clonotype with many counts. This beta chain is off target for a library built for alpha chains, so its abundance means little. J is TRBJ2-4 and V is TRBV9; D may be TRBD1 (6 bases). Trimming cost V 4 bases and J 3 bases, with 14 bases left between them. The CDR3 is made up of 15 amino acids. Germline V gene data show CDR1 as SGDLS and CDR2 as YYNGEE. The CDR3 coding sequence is TGTGCCAGCAGCAGAGGGGGACACGGCAAAAACATTCAGTACTTC. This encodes CASSRGGHGKNIQYF.

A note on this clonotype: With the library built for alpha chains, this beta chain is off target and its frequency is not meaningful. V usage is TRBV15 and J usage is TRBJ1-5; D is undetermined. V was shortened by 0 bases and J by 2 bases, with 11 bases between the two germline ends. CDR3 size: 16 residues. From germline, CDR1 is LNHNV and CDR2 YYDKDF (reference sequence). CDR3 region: CATSREAGYGNQPQHF. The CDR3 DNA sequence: TGTGCCACCAGCAGAGAGGCAGGTTACGGCAATCAGCCCCAGCATTTT.

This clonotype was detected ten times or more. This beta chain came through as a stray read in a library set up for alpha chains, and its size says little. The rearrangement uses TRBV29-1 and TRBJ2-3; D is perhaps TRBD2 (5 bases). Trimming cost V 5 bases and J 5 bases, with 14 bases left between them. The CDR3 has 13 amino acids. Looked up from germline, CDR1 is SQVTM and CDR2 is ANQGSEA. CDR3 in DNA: TGCAGCGTTCTGGTCCTCGAGGGAGATACGCAGTATTTT. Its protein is CSVLVLEGDTQYF.

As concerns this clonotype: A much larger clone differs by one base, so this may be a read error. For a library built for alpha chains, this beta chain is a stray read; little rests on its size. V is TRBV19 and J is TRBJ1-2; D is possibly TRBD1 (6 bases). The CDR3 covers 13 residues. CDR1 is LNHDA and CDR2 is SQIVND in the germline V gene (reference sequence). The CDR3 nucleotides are TGTGCCAGTAGTATTTCTGGGGGCTATGGCTACATCTTC. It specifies CASSISGGYGYIF. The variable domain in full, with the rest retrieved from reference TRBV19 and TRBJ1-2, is DGGITQSPKYLFRKEGQNVTLSCEQNLNHDAMYWYRQDPGQGLRLIYYSQIVNDFQKGDIAEGYSVSREKKESFPLTVTSAQKNPTAFYLCASSISGGYGYIFGSGTRLTVV.

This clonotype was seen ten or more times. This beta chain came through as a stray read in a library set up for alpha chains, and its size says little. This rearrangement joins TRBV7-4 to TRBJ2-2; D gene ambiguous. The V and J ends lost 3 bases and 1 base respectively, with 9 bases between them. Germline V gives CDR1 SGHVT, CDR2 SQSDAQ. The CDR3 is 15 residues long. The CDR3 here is CASSFGPMNTGELFF. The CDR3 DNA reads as TGTGCCAGCAGCTTCGGACCTATGAACACCGGGGAGCTGTTTTTT.

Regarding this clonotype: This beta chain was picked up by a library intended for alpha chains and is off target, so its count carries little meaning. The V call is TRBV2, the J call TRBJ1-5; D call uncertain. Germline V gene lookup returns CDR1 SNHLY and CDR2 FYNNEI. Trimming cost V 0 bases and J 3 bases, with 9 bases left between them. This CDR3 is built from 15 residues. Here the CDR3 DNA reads TGTGCCAGCAGTGAAGCACAGACTCCCAATCAGCCCCAGCATTTT. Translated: CASSEAQTPNQPQHF.

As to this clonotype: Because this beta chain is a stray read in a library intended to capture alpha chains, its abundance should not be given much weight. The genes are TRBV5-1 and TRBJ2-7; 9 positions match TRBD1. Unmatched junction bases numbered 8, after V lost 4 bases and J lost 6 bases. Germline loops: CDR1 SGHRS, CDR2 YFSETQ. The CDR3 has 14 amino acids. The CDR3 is CASSLPGTGSEQYF. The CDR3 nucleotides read TGCGCCAGCAGCCTACCCGGGACAGGGTCCGAGCAGTACTTC.

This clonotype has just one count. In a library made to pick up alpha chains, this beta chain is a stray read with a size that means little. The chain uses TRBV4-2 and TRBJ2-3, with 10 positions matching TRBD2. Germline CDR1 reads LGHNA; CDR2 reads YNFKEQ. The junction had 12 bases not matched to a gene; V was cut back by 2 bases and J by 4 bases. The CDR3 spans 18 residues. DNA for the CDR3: TGTGCCAGCAGCCAATCCCCGGGACTAGCGACGGAAGCAGATACGCAGTATTTT. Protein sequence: CASSQSPGLATEADTQYF.

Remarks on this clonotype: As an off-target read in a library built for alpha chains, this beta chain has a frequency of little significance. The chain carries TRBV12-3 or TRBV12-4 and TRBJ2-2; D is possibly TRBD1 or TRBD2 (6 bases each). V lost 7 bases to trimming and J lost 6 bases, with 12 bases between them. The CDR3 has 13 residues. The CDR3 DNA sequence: TGTGCCAGCATCCCGAGGGGGGCCGGGGAGCTGTTTTTT. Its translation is CASIPRGAGELFF.

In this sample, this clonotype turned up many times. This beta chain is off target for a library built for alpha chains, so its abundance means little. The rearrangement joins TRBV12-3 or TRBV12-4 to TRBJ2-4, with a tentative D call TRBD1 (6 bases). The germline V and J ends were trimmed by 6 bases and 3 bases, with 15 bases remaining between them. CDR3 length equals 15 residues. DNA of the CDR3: TGTGCCAGCAGAGCGTCAGGGGTGGTCAAAAACATTCAGTACTTC. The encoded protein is CASRASGVVKNIQYF.

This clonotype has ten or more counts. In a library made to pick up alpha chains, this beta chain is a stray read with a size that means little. CDR3 DNA: TGCGCCAGCAGCCCCGTGAGACAGGGGCGCGGAGAGACCCAGTACTTC. Amino acid sequence: CASSPVRQGRGETQYF. The rearrangement links TRBV4-3 to TRBJ2-5; TRBD1 aligns across 8 bases. Germline CDR1 reads LGHNA; CDR2 reads YSLEER. Trimming removed 4 bases from V and 4 bases from J; junction bases left unmatched: 11. CDR3 size: 16 residues.

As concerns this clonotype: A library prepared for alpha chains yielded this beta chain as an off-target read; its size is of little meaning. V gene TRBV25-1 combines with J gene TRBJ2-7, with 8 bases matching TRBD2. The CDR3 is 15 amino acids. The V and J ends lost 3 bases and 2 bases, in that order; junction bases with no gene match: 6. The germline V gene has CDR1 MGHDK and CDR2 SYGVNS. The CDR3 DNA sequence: TGTGCCAGCAGTGAGGGGCGGGGGGAAGCCTACGAGCAGTACTTC. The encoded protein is CASSEGRGEAYEQYF.

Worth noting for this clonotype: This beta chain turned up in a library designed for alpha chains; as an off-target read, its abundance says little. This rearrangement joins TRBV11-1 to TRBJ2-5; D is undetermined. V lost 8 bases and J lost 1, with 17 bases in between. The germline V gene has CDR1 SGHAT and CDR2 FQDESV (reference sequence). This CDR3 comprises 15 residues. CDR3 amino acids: CASLSLRILQETQYF. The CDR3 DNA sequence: TGTGCCAGCTTATCACTCCGGATCCTCCAAGAGACCCAGTACTTC.

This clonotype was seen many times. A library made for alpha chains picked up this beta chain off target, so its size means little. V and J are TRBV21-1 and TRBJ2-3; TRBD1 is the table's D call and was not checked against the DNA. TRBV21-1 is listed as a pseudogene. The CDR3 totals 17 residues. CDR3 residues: CASSSFPGQASTDTQYF. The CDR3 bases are TGTGCCAGCAGCAGCTTTCCGGGACAGGCTAGCACAGATACGCAGTATTTT.

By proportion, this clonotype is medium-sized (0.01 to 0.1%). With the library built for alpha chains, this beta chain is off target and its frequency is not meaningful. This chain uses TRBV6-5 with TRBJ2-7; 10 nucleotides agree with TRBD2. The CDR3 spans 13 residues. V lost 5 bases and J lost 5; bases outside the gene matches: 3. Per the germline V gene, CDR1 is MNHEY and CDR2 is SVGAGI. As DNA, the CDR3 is TGTGCCAGCAGTCCAACTAGCGGGAACGAGCAGTACTTC. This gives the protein CASSPTSGNEQYF.